The 30 T cell receptor beta chains in this list originate from one sample, sequenced in a study of blood T cells in healthy people across ages. Alongside a J-beta primer mix, a sample-barcoded 5' primer served in a second PCR lasting about 6 to 11 cycles. TCRdb re-analysed the 5' RACE reads in MiXCR, keeping a single row per CDR3 protein. The data hold about 1 million distinct CDR3 sequences, with about 23% observed a single time. The same specimen was also included in a second study, on T cells of mothers and their children.

Material: blood. The receptors stem from a girl aged 2 to 9 in good health.

This clonotype appeared a single time. This sequence joins TRBV7-2 and TRBJ2-7; D perhaps matches TRBD2 (7 bases). Germline V gene sequence: CDR1 SGHTA, CDR2 FQGNSA. This CDR3 has 15 amino acids. Deletions cut 5 bases from V and 5 bases from J, with 19 bases between. This CDR3 reads CASSERGGRSHEQYF. The CDR3 nucleotides are TGTGCCAGCAGCGAAAGGGGGGGCCGTTCACACGAGCAGTACTTC.

This clonotype was counted between two and nine times. J is TRBJ2-5 and V is TRBV5-1; possible D gene TRBD2, 5 bases. The CDR3 runs 15 residues. Germline CDR1 and CDR2: SGHRS and YFSETQ. V gave up 2 bases and J gave up 4 bases, with 15 bases separating them. The CDR3 is CASSLSGASRETQYF. As DNA, the CDR3 is TGCGCCAGCAGCTTAAGCGGCGCTTCTCGAGAGACCCAGTACTTC.

At least ten counts were recorded for this clonotype. This chain joins TRBV19 and TRBJ2-1; TRBD2 agrees at 11 bases. CDR1 and CDR2 (germline): LNHDA, SQIVND (reference sequence). V shed 7 bases and J 3 bases; nucleotides not matched to a gene: 5. This CDR3 spans 15 amino acids. This CDR3 reads CASKLAGGGYNEQFF. In nucleotides, the CDR3 is TGTGCCAGTAAGCTAGCGGGAGGAGGCTACAATGAGCAGTTCTTC.

The chain couples TRBV29-1 to TRBJ1-2; unclear D gene. The V gene's germline CDR1 is SQVTM and CDR2 ANQGSEA. V lost 4 bases and J 6 bases, leaving 6 bases between the germline ends. CDR3 length: 10 amino acids. In nucleotides, the CDR3 is TGCAGCGTTGGTGGACATGGCTACACCTTC. This sequence encodes CSVGGHGYTF.

There are a few counts of this clonotype. The chain combines TRBV29-1 with TRBJ1-1; 7 bases are a match to TRBD1. Losses at the gene ends were 1 base for V and 4 bases for J; bases not matched to a gene: 9. The CDR3 runs to 15 residues. The germline gives CDR1 SQVTM, CDR2 ANQGSEA. Here the CDR3 reads CSVEVWLAGGTEAFF. The CDR3 DNA is TGCAGCGTTGAAGTTTGGTTAGCAGGGGGCACTGAAGCTTTCTTT.

This chain joins TRBV7-2 and TRBJ2-5, with D unclear. Germline values: CDR1 SGHTA, CDR2 FQGNSA. This CDR3 has 13 amino acids. Trimming removed 5 bases from V and 5 bases from J, with 12 bases in between. CDR3 nucleotides: TGTGCCAGCAGCGAGCCCATCTCTGAGACCCAGTACTTC. Translation gives CASSEPISETQYF.

This clonotype has only a few counts. The chain uses TRBV7-9 and TRBJ2-5; D possibly corresponds to TRBD1 (6 bases). The V gene's germline CDR1 is SEHNR and CDR2 FQNEAQ (reference sequence). V was trimmed by 4 bases and J by 2 bases, leaving 14 bases between them. The CDR3 runs 15 residues. In DNA form, the CDR3 reads TGTGCCAGCAGCTACAATTCGGGGACACAAGAGACCCAGTACTTC. Its protein is CASSYNSGTQETQYF.

Concerning this clonotype itself: The CDR3 does not end in the conserved phenylalanine or tryptophan, so this is likely a read error. The chain joins TRBV7-9 to TRBJ2-7; D ambiguous. Germline assignment: CDR1 SEHNR and CDR2 FQNEAQ (reference sequence). There are 14 residues in the CDR3. V was cut by 6 bases and J by 6 bases, with 18 bases left in between. As DNA, the CDR3 is TGTGCCAGCAGTGCCGTCAGAGCAGGCGGCGAGCAGTACATC. This encodes CASSAVRAGGEQYI.

Regarding this clonotype: A read error is likely, as this CDR3 ends without the conserved phenylalanine or tryptophan. Because the CDR3's place on the DNA is in doubt, the DNA is left out and the CDR3 is given as listed by TCRdb. The chain couples TRBV4-3 to TRBJ2-7. The CDR3 is 9 residues long, counting both termini. Germline loops: CDR1 LGHNA, CDR2 YSLEER. CDR3: CASSQRSTL.

This clonotype showed up just a few times. The rearrangement links TRBV24-1 to TRBJ2-1; D possibly uses TRBD1 or TRBD2 (5 bases each). The CDR3 runs to 13 residues. The V end was cut by 8 bases, the J end by 2 bases, with 9 bases between. Germline-derived CDR1 and CDR2 are KGHDR and SFDVKD. The CDR3 spells CATMGVPYNEQFF. The CDR3 nucleotides read TGTGCCACCATGGGGGTTCCCTACAATGAGCAGTTCTTC.

At least ten counts were recorded for this clonotype. The chain uses TRBV28 and TRBJ2-7; 11 nucleotides line up with TRBD2. Unmatched junction bases numbered 4, after V lost 10 bases and J lost 2 bases. The germline V gene encodes CDR1 MDHEN and CDR2 SYDVKM. The CDR3 totals 13 residues. The CDR3 nucleotides read TGTGCCACCGAGACTAGCGGGACCTACGAGCAGTACTTC. Translated: CATETSGTYEQYF.

V and J are TRBV27 and TRBJ2-5; D is uncertain. The DNA matches TRBJ2-1 better at its end, which makes the J call doubtful. This CDR3 comprises 16 residues. The germline CDR1 and CDR2 sequences are MNHEY and SMNVEV (reference sequence). In nucleotides, the CDR3 is TGTGCCAGCAGTTTTCTAACAGAAACCAGCCACGGCAAGCAGTTCTTC. It specifies CASSFLTETSHGKQFF.

The table lists this clonotype with a few counts. V and J are TRBV6-1 and TRBJ2-5; no clear D gene. Trimming took off 2 bases at V and 7 bases at J, with 14 bases between the two ends. Germline V gene sequence: CDR1 MNHNS, CDR2 SASEGT. The CDR3 runs 14 residues. The CDR3 nucleotides are TGTGCCAGCAGTGAATCCCTTGGATTCGGGACCCAGTACTTC. It specifies CASSESLGFGTQYF.

This clonotype was seen more than once but under ten times. The V gene is TRBV20-1, the J gene TRBJ2-5; D may be TRBD1 (6 bases). The end of the DNA fits TRBJ2-7 better, so the J call may be wrong. This CDR3 contains 12 residues. CDR1 and CDR2 (germline): DFQATT, SNEGSKA (reference sequence). CDR3 DNA sequence: TGCAGTGCCTCACCCAGGGGTCACGAGCAGTACTTC. Its translation is CSASPRGHEQYF.

The table lists this clonotype with a few counts. The chain recombines TRBV5-1 with TRBJ1-1; D uncertain. Trimming took 4 bases from V and 3 from J, leaving 13 bases between them. Per germline, CDR1 SGHRS and CDR2 YFSETQ. The CDR3 contains 14 residues. CDR3 residues: CASSPPLKDTEAFF. CDR3 bases: TGCGCCAGCAGCCCACCTCTTAAGGACACTGAAGCTTTCTTT.

V and J are TRBV11-1 and TRBJ2-1; no reliable D call. The V end was cut by 5 bases, the J end by 4 bases, with 15 bases between. CDR1 and CDR2 from the germline V gene are SGHAT and FQDESV (reference sequence). The CDR3 runs 15 residues. The CDR3 DNA sequence: TGTGCCAGCAGCGCCGCTAGATCTCCATACAATGAGCAGTTCTTC. This translates into CASSAARSPYNEQFF.

This clonotype occurred a few times. CDR3 nucleotide sequence: TGTGCCACCAGTGATCACTTGGCCACAGCAGATACGCAGTATTTT. This sequence encodes CATSDHLATADTQYF. The gene calls are TRBV24-1 and TRBJ2-3; D unresolved. The CDR3 runs 15 residues. Germline V lookup: CDR1 KGHDR, CDR2 SFDVKD. V shed 3 bases and J shed 4 bases, with 13 bases lying between them.

At least ten counts were recorded for this clonotype. The junction and the germline gene differ at one end; a read error may be behind it. The chain recombines TRBV7-2 with TRBJ2-1, with D uncertain. CDR1 is SGHTA, CDR2 FQGNSA, per germline. There are 13 residues in the CDR3. CDR3 region: CASSLDLNNEQFF. The CDR3 coding sequence is TGCGCCAGCAGCTTGGACCTCAACAATGAGCAGTTCTTC.

The chain combines TRBV29-1 with TRBJ1-1; D is ambiguous. CDR3 length: 13 residues. V dropped 1 base and J dropped 4 bases, with 10 bases sitting between them. Germline V lookup: CDR1 SQVTM, CDR2 ANQGSEA. CDR3 sequence: CSVEGRLSTEAFF. The CDR3 nucleotides read TGCAGCGTTGAAGGGAGACTGAGCACTGAAGCTTTCTTT.

This chain links TRBV27 with TRBJ2-2, with TRBD1 matching over 7 bases. CDR3 length: 18 residues. The junction had 10 bases not matched to a gene; V was cut back by 2 bases and J by 1 base. CDR1 is MNHEY, CDR2 SMNVEV, per germline (reference sequence). The CDR3 DNA sequence: TGTGCCAGCAGTTTAACTCCCGGGACAGTATGGAACACCGGGGAGCTGTTTTTT. This gives the protein CASSLTPGTVWNTGELFF.

This clonotype was detected only a few times. The J gene is TRBJ2-5, the V gene TRBV19; 10 bases match TRBD2. The DNA end is a closer match to TRBJ2-1, so the J assignment may be wrong. Germline-derived CDR1 and CDR2 are LNHDA and SQIVND (reference sequence). There are 14 residues in the CDR3. CDR3 in amino acids: CASTLAGVFNEQFF. The CDR3 region has the DNA TGTGCCAGTACCCTAGCGGGAGTTTTCAATGAGCAGTTCTTC.

The chain couples TRBV3-1 to TRBJ2-7, with TRBD2 as a possible D gene (5 bases). V was cut by 3 bases and J by 0 bases, with 12 bases left in between. The CDR3 has 15 residues. The germline V gene has CDR1 LGHDT and CDR2 YNNKEL (reference sequence). As DNA, the CDR3 is TGTGCCAGCAGCCAGGACTTCTTAAGCTCCTACGAGCAGTACTTC. Translation gives CASSQDFLSSYEQYF.

This clonotype showed up just a few times. The conserved final phenylalanine or tryptophan is absent from the CDR3, which likely points to a read error. The chain has TRBV18 and TRBJ2-1; D gene ambiguous. Germline CDR1 KGHSH, CDR2 LQKENI. V was pared by 6 bases and J by 0 bases, with 15 bases between. The CDR3 is 16 residues long. The chain's CDR3 is CASSAGPMSSYNEQFL. The CDR3 bases are TGTGCCAGCTCCGCCGGACCGATGAGCTCCTACAATGAGCAGTTCCTC.

Many counts were recorded for this clonotype. The chain joins TRBV20-1 to TRBJ2-3; 10 positions match TRBD1. This CDR3 has 16 amino acids. V was pared by 1 base and J by 2 bases, with 6 bases of the junction left unmatched. Per the germline V gene, CDR1 is DFQATT and CDR2 is SNEGSKA (reference sequence). In nucleotides, the CDR3 is TGCAGTGCTAGAGCCCATGACAGGGGGCTCACAGATACGCAGTATTTT. It translates to CSARAHDRGLTDTQYF.

A few counts support this clonotype. V gene TRBV9 combines with J gene TRBJ1-4; 8 positions agree with TRBD1. The CDR3 covers 14 residues. Trimming removed 4 bases from V and 7 bases from J; junction bases left unmatched: 6. Looked up from germline, CDR1 is SGDLS and CDR2 is YYNGEE. In nucleotides, the CDR3 is TGTGCCAGCAGCTCAGGGGGCGCGGGTGAAAAACTGTTTTTT. It specifies CASSSGGAGEKLFF.

The rearrangement joins TRBV20-1 to TRBJ1-2; D unclear. The length of the CDR3 is 13 residues. V shed 0 bases and J shed 3 bases, with 8 bases lying between them. Per germline, CDR1 DFQATT and CDR2 SNEGSKA (reference sequence). The CDR3 coding sequence is TGCAGTGCTAGAGATAGGGCCCACTATGGCTACACCTTC. It is translated as CSARDRAHYGYTF.

This clonotype was seen a few times. CDR3 residues: CASSRTGGRGANVLTF. For the CDR3, the DNA is TGTGCCAGCAGCCGGACAGGGGGTCGGGGGGCCAACGTCCTGACTTTC. The chain links TRBV3-1 to TRBJ2-6, with 10 bases matching TRBD1. The germline V gene encodes CDR1 LGHDT and CDR2 YNNKEL (reference sequence). The CDR3 is 16 amino acids. The V and J ends lost 4 bases and 4 bases, in that order; junction bases with no gene match: 4.

In this sample, this clonotype turned up a few times. This chain joins TRBV27 and TRBJ2-3; TRBD1 aligns across 7 bases. The CDR3 contains 16 residues. The V and J ends lost 6 bases and 4 bases, in that order; junction bases with no gene match: 13. Germline values: CDR1 MNHEY, CDR2 SMNVEV (reference sequence). Here the CDR3 DNA reads TGTGCCAGCAGCCTAAGACGGGACAGTTGGGCAGATACGCAGTATTTT. Translation: CASSLRRDSWADTQYF.

This clonotype was picked up many times. The germline gene is not matched at one end of the junction; a read error may be the cause. The chain recombines TRBV3-1 with TRBJ2-6, with D uncertain. The V gene's germline CDR1 is LGHDT and CDR2 YNNKEL (reference sequence). The CDR3 consists of 15 residues. Here the CDR3 DNA reads TGCGCCAGCAGCCAAGACCTCTCTGGGGCCAACGTCCTGACTTTC. This encodes CASSQDLSGANVLTF.

The gene calls are TRBV10-3 and TRBJ2-5, with D unresolved. The CDR3 loop spans 12 amino acids. V was trimmed by 11 bases and J by 2 bases, leaving 12 bases between them. CDR1 is ENHRY and CDR2 is SYGVKD in the germline V gene. CDR3 sequence (DNA): TGTGCCGCCGGACCGAGACAAGAGACCCAGTACTTC. Translated: CAAGPRQETQYF.